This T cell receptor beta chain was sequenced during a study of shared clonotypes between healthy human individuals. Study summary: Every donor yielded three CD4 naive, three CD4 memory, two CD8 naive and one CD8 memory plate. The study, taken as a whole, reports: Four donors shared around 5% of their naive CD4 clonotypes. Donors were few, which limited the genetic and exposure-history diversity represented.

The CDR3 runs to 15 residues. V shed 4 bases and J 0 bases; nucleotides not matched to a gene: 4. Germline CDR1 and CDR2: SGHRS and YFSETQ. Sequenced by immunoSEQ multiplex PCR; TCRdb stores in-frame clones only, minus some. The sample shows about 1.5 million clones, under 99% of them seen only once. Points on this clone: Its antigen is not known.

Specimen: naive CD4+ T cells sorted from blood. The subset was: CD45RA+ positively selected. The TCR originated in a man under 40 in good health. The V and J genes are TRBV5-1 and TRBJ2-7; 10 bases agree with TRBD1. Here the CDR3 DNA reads TGCGCCAGCAGCGCCGACAGGGGGCTCTCCTACGAGCAGTACTTC. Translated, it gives CASSADRGLSYEQYF.